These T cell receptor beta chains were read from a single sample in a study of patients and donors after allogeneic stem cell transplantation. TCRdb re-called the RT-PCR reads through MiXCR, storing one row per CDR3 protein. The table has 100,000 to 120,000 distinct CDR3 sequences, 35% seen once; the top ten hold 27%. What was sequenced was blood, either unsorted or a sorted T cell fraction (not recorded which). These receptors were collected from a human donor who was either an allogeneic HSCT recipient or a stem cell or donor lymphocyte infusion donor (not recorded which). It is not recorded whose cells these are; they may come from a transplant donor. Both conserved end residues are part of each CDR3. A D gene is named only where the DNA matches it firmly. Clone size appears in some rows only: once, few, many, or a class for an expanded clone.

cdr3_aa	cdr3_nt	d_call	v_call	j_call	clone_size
CNAPWGLAPYEQYF	TGCAATGCCCCTTGGGGACTAGCGCCCTACGAGCAGTACTTC	TRBD2	TRBV20-1	TRBJ2-7	-
CASKEREYNEQFF	TGTGCCAGCAAGGAGCGGGAGTACAATGAGCAGTTCTTC	TRBD2	TRBV12-3/TRBV12-4	TRBJ2-1	-
CATSDSSPGLAGWEQFF	TGTGCCACCAGTGATTCGTCCCCGGGACTAGCGGGATGGGAGCAGTTCTTC	TRBD2	TRBV24-1	TRBJ2-1	few
CSATPGTGGIYEQYF	TGCAGTGCTACCCCCGGGACAGGGGGCATCTACGAGCAGTACTTC	TRBD1	TRBV20-1	TRBJ2-7	-
CSATELTDTQYF	TGCAGTGCTACGGAGCTGACAGATACGCAGTATTTT	-	TRBV20-1	TRBJ2-3	few
CASSFSGFVTNEKLFF	TGTGCCAGCAGTTTCAGTGGGTTTGTAACTAATGAAAAACTGTTTTTT	-	TRBV28	TRBJ1-4	few
CASSPGTGAASGNTIYF	TGTGCCAGCAGCCCCGGGACAGGTGCCGCATCTGGAAACACCATATATTTT	TRBD1	TRBV7-7	TRBJ1-3	few
CASSGLGHERDIQYF	TGTGCCAGCAGTGGCCTGGGACACGAGAGGGACATTCAGTACTTC	-	TRBV6-1	TRBJ2-4	few
CATSPGRINYGYTF	TGTGCCACCTCCCCGGGACGGATTAACTATGGCTACACCTTC	-	TRBV15	TRBJ1-2	few
CASRYREGVTEAFF	TGTGCCAGCAGGTACAGGGAGGGGGTCACTGAAGCTTTCTTT	-	TRBV6-5	TRBJ1-1	-
CAISAGETQYF	TGTGCCATCAGTGCGGGGGAGACCCAGTACTTC	-	TRBV10-3	TRBJ2-5	few
CASSRLGAMRTEAFF	TGTGCCAGCAGCCGGTTGGGGGCGATGAGAACTGAAGCTTTCTTT	-	TRBV11-1	TRBJ1-1	few
CSADRGGTEAFF	TGCAGCGCCGATAGGGGTGGGACTGAAGCTTTCTTT	-	TRBV29-1	TRBJ1-1	-
CASSPDTANEQFF	TGTGCCAGCAGCCCGGACACCGCCAATGAGCAGTTCTTC	-	TRBV7-8	TRBJ2-1	-
CASSPWTSGRSSYEQYF	TGTGCCAGCAGTCCCTGGACTAGCGGGAGGTCTTCCTACGAGCAGTACTTC	TRBD2	TRBV28	TRBJ2-7	-
CASSYSPFPSQGYTEAFF	TGTGCCAGCAGTTACAGCCCATTCCCATCACAGGGGTACACTGAAGCTTTCTTT	TRBD1	TRBV6-2/TRBV6-3	TRBJ1-1	few
CASSLNWAGELFF	TGTGCCAGCAGCTTAAATTGGGCCGGGGAGCTGTTTTTT	-	TRBV7-3	TRBJ2-2	-
CSGSGGYNKGYTF	TGCAGTGGCTCAGGGGGATATAATAAGGGCTACACCTTC	TRBD1	TRBV20-1	TRBJ1-2	-
CATSGRQGSNQPQHF	TGTGCCACCAGTGGTAGACAGGGCAGCAATCAGCCCCAGCATTTT	TRBD1	TRBV24-1	TRBJ1-5	-
CASISGSNSPLHF	TGTGCCAGCATCTCAGGGTCAAATTCACCCCTCCACTTT	-	TRBV28	TRBJ1-6	-
CASSLGTGKSYNEQFF	TGTGCCAGCAGCTTAGGCACGGGTAAATCCTACAATGAGCAGTTCTTC	-	TRBV7-9	TRBJ2-1	-
CASSLLAVNEQFF	TGCGCCAGCAGCTTGTTAGCGGTCAATGAGCAGTTCTTC	-	TRBV5-1	TRBJ2-1	-
CASSQGGEAFF	TGTGCCAGCAGCCAAGGGGGTGAAGCTTTCTTT	-	TRBV3-1	TRBJ1-1	-
CASREGTEAFF	TGTGCCAGCAGGGAAGGCACTGAAGCTTTCTTT	-	TRBV6-2/TRBV6-3	TRBJ1-1	-
CSAKRGTTMHNEQFF	TGCAGTGCTAAAAGGGGGACTACCATGCACAATGAGCAGTTCTTC	-	TRBV20-1	TRBJ2-1	-
CSARGPGPPLHF	TGCAGTGCTAGAGGCCCAGGGCCGCCCCTCCACTTT	-	TRBV20-1	TRBJ1-6	few
CASSPPPDRGFSGANVLTF	TGTGCCAGCAGTCCCCCTCCCGACAGGGGGTTCTCTGGGGCCAACGTCCTGACTTTC	TRBD1	TRBV27	TRBJ2-6	-
CSARPLAGSSGEQFF	TGCAGTGCTAGACCCTTAGCGGGGTCCTCGGGGGAGCAGTTCTTC	TRBD2	TRBV20-1	TRBJ2-1	-
CASSRGQETQYF	TGTGCCAGCAGCCGGGGTCAAGAGACCCAGTACTTC	-	TRBV9	TRBJ2-5	-
CASSFNNQETQYF	TGTGCCAGCAGCTTTAACAACCAAGAGACCCAGTACTTC	-	TRBV5-6	TRBJ2-5	-
CASRKAGGYYNEQFF	TGTGCCAGCAGAAAAGCGGGAGGATACTACAATGAGCAGTTCTTC	TRBD2	TRBV7-2	TRBJ2-1	-
CASSSLRGGNEQFF	TGTGCCAGCAGCTCACTTAGGGGCGGAAATGAGCAGTTCTTC	-	TRBV11-2	TRBJ2-1	-
CASSLSVEQFF	TGTGCCAGCAGCTTATCGGTTGAGCAGTTCTTC	-	TRBV7-2	TRBJ2-1	-
CATTTGNGYGYTF	TGTGCCACTACGACAGGGAATGGCTATGGCTACACCTTC	TRBD1	TRBV27	TRBJ1-2	-
CASSLELDINEQFF	TGTGCCAGCAGCTTGGAACTAGACATAAATGAGCAGTTCTTC	-	TRBV11-3	TRBJ2-1	-
CASSLFAGGPADTQYF	TGTGCCAGCAGTTTATTTGCGGGAGGGCCCGCGGATACGCAGTATTTT	TRBD2	TRBV27	TRBJ2-3	-
CASSPIGGGSPLHF	TGTGCCAGCAGTCCAATCGGGGGAGGTTCACCCCTCCACTTT	-	TRBV6-5	TRBJ1-6	few
CSARPDRGTEAFF	TGCAGTGCTAGACCTGACAGGGGCACTGAAGCTTTCTTT	TRBD1	TRBV20-1	TRBJ1-1	-
CASSAQSAGANVLTF	TGTGCCAGCAGTGCCCAGTCTGCTGGGGCCAACGTCCTGACTTTC	-	TRBV6-6	TRBJ2-6	-
CASTPTGRDGQPQHF	TGTGCCAGCACCCCGACAGGGAGGGACGGTCAGCCCCAGCATTTT	TRBD1	TRBV12-3/TRBV12-4	TRBJ1-5	few
CASSQEWPSRETQYF	TGCGCCAGCAGCCAAGAGTGGCCCTCCCGGGAGACCCAGTACTTC	-	TRBV4-1	TRBJ2-5	few
CASSLEGSFGTGINEQYF	TGTGCCAGCAGCTTAGAGGGCTCTTTTGGGACAGGGATCAACGAGCAGTACTTC	TRBD1	TRBV7-6	TRBJ2-7	-
CASSRQRTNYGYTF	TGTGCCAGCAGCAGACAGAGAACTAACTATGGCTACACCTTC	-	TRBV11-2	TRBJ1-2	-
CASTRTGNTIYF	TGTGCCAGCACCCGGACAGGAAACACCATATATTTT	-	TRBV28	TRBJ1-3	-
CSARDVFRTGGTEAFF	TGCAGTGCTAGAGATGTTTTCCGGACAGGGGGCACTGAAGCTTTCTTT	TRBD1	TRBV20-1	TRBJ1-1	-
CASRRTLRDTEAFF	TGTGCCAGCAGGCGGACCTTAAGGGACACTGAAGCTTTCTTT	-	TRBV7-3	TRBJ1-1	-
CATSTLGAWDEQYF	TGTGCCACCAGCACCCTTGGAGCTTGGGACGAGCAGTACTTC	-	TRBV15	TRBJ2-7	-
CASSDSGRSSGNTIYF	TGTGCCAGCAGCGACTCGGGGAGGAGCTCTGGAAACACCATATATTTT	-	TRBV7-9	TRBJ1-3	-
CASKGHGNTEAFF	TGTGCCTCCAAGGGACATGGAAACACTGAAGCTTTCTTT	-	TRBV27	TRBJ1-1	-
CSASPDPNTEAFF	TGCAGTGCTAGCCCGGACCCAAACACTGAAGCTTTCTTT	-	TRBV20-1	TRBJ1-1	-
CASRKTTSFTNEQFF	TGTGCCAGCAGGAAAACCACTAGCTTCACGAATGAGCAGTTCTTC	-	TRBV14	TRBJ2-1	-
CSAGRTPSYEQYF	TGCAGTGCTGGGCGGACTCCCTCCTACGAGCAGTACTTC	-	TRBV20-1	TRBJ2-7	few
CAISPGDRSNQPQHF	TGTGCCATCAGTCCTGGGGACAGGAGCAATCAGCCCCAGCATTTT	TRBD1	TRBV10-3	TRBJ1-5	few